This T cell receptor (beta chain) was recorded in a study of blood T cell repertoires in COVID-19. Study summary: Both acute and convalescent COVID-19 samples were obtained from the United States, Italy and Spain.

TCRdb's table, derived via immunoSEQ multiplex PCR, lists solely in-frame clones and lacks some. The sample records about 400,000 clones, nearly 90% being singletons. V dropped 5 bases and J dropped 5; count of bases not matched to a gene: 8. CDR1 and CDR2 from the germline V gene are MNHEY and SMNVEV (reference sequence). The CDR3 consists of 14 residues. The V call is TRBV27, the J call TRBJ2-7; 8 bases match TRBD1. The sample consisted of PBMCs or T cells enriched from blood (not recorded which). This receptor was obtained from a woman aged 25 to 45 who had recovered from COVID-19. The CDR3 loop is CASSGRQGSNEQYF. CDR3 nucleotide sequence: TGTGCCAGCAGTGGGCGACAGGGGAGCAACGAGCAGTACTTC.